This T cell receptor (beta chain) came from a study of blood T cell repertoires in COVID-19. Study context: The cDNA or gDNA used as material had been derived from T cells, B-cell-depleted T cells, or PBMCs.

It was during active infection that Seattle patients were enrolled and then longitudinally followed. The authors' processing: From reference gene primer amplification, estimates of nucleated cell counts were derived. Assay used: immunoSEQ multiplex PCR; TCRdb lists only in-frame clones, some missing. V and J calls and clone size are given by that table; D and trimming were obtained from the DNA. Of 250,000 to 350,000 clones listed, roughly 80% were seen once; the top ten hold more than 1.4%. This clone was seen once. Trimming took 8 bases from V and 1 from J, leaving 17 bases between them. The CDR3 is 15 amino acids. Germline loops: CDR1 MNHEY, CDR2 SMNVEV (reference sequence).

The V gene is TRBV27, the J gene TRBJ1-1; D is unclear. This clonotype was sampled from a human donor with COVID-19, enrolled during active disease. The donor label of this sample is uncertain. Sequencing was carried out using peripheral blood. CDR3 coding DNA: TGTGCCAGCTACTCCTCACAGCTAAGGAACACTGAAGCTTTCTTT. It encodes CASYSSQLRNTEAFF.